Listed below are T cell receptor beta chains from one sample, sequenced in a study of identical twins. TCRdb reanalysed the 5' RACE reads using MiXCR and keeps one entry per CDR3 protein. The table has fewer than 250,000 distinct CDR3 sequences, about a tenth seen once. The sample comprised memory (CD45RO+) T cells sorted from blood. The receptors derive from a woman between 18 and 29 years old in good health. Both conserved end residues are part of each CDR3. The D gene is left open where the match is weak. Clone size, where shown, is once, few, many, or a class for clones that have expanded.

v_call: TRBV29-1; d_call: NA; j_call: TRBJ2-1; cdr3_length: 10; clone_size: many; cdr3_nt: TGCAGCACTAAATACGATGAGCAGTTCTTC; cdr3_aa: CSTKYDEQFF
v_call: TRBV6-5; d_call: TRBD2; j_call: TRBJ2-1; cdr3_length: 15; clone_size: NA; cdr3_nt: TGTGCCAGCAGTTACCGGACTAGCGGGAGCAACGAGCAGTTCTTC; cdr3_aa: CASSYRTSGSNEQFF
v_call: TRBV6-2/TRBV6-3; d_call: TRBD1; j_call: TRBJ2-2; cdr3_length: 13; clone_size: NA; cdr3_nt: TGTGCCAGCACCCAGGGGGTTACCGGGGAGCTGTTTTTT; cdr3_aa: CASTQGVTGELFF
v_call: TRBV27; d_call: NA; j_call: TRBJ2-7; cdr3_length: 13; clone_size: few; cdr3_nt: TGTGCCAGCAGGAGGACGCCGTACTACGAGCAGTACTTC; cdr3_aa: CASRRTPYYEQYF
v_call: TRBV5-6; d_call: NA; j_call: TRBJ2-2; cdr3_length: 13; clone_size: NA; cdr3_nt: TGTGCCAGCAGCTTGGCAGACCACGGGGAGCTGTTTTTT; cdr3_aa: CASSLADHGELFF
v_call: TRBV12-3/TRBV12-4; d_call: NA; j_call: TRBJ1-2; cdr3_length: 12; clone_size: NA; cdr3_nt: TGTGCCAGCAGCCTTTCCCGACACGACTACACCTTC; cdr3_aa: CASSLSRHDYTF
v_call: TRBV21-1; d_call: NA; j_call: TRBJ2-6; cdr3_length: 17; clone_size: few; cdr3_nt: TGTGCCAGCAGCCGAGGGGGCCCCCCTCAGGGGGCCAACGTCCTGACTTTC; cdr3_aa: CASSRGGPPQGANVLTF
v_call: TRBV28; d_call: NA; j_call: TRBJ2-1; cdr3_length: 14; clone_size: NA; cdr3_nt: TGTGCCAGCAGGAGCGGAAGCTCCTACAATGAGCAGTTCTTC; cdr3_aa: CASRSGSSYNEQFF
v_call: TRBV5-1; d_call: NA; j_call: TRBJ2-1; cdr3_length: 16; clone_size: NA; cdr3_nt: TGCGCCAGCAGTTTAATAGCGGACCTCTCCTACAATGAGCAGTTCTTC; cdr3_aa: CASSLIADLSYNEQFF
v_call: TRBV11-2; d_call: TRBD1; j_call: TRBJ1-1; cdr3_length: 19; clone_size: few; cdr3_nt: TGTGCCAGCAGCTTAGTAGCCCCTGTTAGTTCCGACAGGGAGGCTGAAGCTTTCTTT; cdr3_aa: CASSLVAPVSSDREAEAFF
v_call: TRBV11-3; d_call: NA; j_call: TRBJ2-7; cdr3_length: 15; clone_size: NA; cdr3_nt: TGTGCCAGCAGCTTAGGCGGGACTCTCCTTGGGGAGCAGTACTTC; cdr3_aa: CASSLGGTLLGEQYF
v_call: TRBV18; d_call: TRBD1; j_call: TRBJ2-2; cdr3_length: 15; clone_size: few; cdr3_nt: TGTGCCAGCTCACCAGGGACAGGGGATACCGGGGAGCTGTTTTTT; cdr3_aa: CASSPGTGDTGELFF
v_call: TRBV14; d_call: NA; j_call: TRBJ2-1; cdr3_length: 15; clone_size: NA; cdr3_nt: TGTGCCAGCAGCCTAATGGGGCCGTCGAGGAATGAGCAGTTCTTC; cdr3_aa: CASSLMGPSRNEQFF
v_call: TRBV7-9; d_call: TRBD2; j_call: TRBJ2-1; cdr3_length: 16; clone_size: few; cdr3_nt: TGTGCCAGCAGCTTCTTCGCGACTAGCGGGTACAATGAGCAGTTCTTC; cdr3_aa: CASSFFATSGYNEQFF
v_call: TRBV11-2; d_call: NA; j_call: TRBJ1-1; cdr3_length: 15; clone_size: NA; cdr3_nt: TGTGCCAGCAGCTTAGGTCCACCGTCGAGCACTGAAGCTTTCTTT; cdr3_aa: CASSLGPPSSTEAFF
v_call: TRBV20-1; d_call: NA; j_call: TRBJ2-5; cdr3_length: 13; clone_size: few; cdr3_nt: TGCAGTGCTGCCGCCAGGGTAACCGAGACCCAGTACTTC; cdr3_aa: CSAAARVTETQYF
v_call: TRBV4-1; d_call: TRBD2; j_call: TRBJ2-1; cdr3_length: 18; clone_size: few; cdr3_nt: TGCGCCAGCAGCTTTAGACCGTTCGGCGGGGGGGCTGGGAATGAGCAGTTCTTC; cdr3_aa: CASSFRPFGGGAGNEQFF
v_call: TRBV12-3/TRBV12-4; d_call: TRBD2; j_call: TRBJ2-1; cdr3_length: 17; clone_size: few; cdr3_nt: TGTGCCAGCAGTAGACCACCCCTGGCTAGCGGGACCAATGAGCAGTTCTTC; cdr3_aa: CASSRPPLASGTNEQFF
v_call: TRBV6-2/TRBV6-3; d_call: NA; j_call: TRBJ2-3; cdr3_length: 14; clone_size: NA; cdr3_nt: TGTGCCAGCAGTTGGGGGGCTAACACAGATACGCAGTATTTT; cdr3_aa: CASSWGANTDTQYF
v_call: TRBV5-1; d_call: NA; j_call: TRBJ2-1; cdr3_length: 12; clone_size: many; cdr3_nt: TGCGCCAGCAGCTTGGTCCCCTGGGAGCAGTTCTTC; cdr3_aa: CASSLVPWEQFF
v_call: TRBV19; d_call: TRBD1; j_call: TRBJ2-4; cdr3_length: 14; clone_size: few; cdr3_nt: TGTGCCAGTAGTATATCGGACAGGGGGGACATTCAGTACTTC; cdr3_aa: CASSISDRGDIQYF
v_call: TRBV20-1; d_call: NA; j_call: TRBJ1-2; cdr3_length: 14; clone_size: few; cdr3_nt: TGCAGTGCTTACGAAACAGGTGCCCTATTGGGCTACACCTTC; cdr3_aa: CSAYETGALLGYTF
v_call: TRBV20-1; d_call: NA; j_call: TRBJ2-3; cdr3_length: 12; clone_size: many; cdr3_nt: TGCAGTGCTAGGGCATCTACAGATACGCAGTATTTT; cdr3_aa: CSARASTDTQYF
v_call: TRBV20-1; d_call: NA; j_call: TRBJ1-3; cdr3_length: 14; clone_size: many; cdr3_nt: TGCAGTGCTAGAGCCGGGATTCCTGGAAACACCATATATTTT; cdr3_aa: CSARAGIPGNTIYF
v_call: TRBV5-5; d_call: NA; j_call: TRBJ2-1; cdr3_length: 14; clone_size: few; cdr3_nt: TGTGCCAGCAGCTCGGCACTCCTCCCAAATGAGCAGTTCTTC; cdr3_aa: CASSSALLPNEQFF
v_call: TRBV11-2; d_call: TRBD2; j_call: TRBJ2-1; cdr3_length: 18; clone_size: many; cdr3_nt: TGTGCCAGCAGCTTAGGGGCGGGAAGCGGGAGAATGTACAATGAGCAGTTCTTC; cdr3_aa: CASSLGAGSGRMYNEQFF
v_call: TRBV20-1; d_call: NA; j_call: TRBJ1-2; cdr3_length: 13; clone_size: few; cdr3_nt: TGCAGTGCTACCCCGGGCAGCTCGGCTGGCTACACCTTC; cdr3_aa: CSATPGSSAGYTF
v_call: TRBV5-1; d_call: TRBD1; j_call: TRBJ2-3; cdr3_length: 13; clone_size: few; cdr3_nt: TGCGCCAGCAGCCGCGACAGGGTAGATACGCAGTATTTT; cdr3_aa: CASSRDRVDTQYF
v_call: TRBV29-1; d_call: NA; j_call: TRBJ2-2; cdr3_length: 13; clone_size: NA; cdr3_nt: TGCAGCGTTACCGGGGCTCAGGCCGGGGAGCTGTTTTTT; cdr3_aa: CSVTGAQAGELFF
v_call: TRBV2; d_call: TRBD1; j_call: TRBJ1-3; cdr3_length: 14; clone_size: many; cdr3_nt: TGTGCCAGCGAAGGGGCAGGGGGAGGAAACACCATATATTTT; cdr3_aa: CASEGAGGGNTIYF
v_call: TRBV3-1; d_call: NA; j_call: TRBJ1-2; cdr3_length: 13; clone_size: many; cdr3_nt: TGTGCCAGCAGCCCCCAGGGATCCTATGGCTACACCTTC; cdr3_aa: CASSPQGSYGYTF
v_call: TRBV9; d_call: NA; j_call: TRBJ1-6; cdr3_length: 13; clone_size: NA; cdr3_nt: TGTGCCAGCAGCGTGGCAGGGTCTTCACCCCTCCACTTT; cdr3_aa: CASSVAGSSPLHF
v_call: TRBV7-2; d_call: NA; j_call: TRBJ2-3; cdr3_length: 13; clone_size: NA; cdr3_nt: TGTGCCAGCAGCTCTTTAGCGGATAATACGCAGTATTTT; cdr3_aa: CASSSLADNTQYF
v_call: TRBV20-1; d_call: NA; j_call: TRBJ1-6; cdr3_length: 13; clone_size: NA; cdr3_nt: TGCAGTGCACCCGGTGGGGGGAATTCACCCCTCCACTTT; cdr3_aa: CSAPGGGNSPLHF
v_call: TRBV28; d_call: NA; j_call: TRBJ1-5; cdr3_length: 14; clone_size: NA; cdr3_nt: TGTGCCAGCAGTTTCGAGGGACTCTATCAGCCCCAGCATTTT; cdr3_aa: CASSFEGLYQPQHF
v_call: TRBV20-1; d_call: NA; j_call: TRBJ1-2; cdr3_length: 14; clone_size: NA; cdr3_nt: TGCAGTGCTAGAGTGACGGAAGGACGGCGTGGCTACACCTTC; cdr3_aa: CSARVTEGRRGYTF
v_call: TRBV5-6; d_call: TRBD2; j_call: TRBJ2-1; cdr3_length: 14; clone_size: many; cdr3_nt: TGTGCCAGCGGGAGCGGGGACGCCTACAATGAGCAGTTCTTC; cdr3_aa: CASGSGDAYNEQFF
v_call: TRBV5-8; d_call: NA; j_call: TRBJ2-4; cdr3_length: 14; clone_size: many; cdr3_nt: TGTGCCAGCAGCCCATGGACATATCGTAACATTCAGTACTTC; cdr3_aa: CASSPWTYRNIQYF
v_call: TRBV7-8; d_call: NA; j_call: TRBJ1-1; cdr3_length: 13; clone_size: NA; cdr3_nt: TGTGCCAGCAGGCTACTTAAGAACACTGAAGCTTTCTTT; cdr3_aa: CASRLLKNTEAFF
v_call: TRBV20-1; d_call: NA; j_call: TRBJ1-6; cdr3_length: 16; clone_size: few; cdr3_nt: TGCAGTGCTAGGTGGCTAAGGGGTAGCCTTAATTCACCCCTCCACTTT; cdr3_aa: CSARWLRGSLNSPLHF
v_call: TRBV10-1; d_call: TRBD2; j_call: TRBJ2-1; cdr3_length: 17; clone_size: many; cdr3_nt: TGCGCCAGCAGTGACCCCCCTGGGACTAGCGGGGGCAATGAGCAGTTCTTC; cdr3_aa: CASSDPPGTSGGNEQFF
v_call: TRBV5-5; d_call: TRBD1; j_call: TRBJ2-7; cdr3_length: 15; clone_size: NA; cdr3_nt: TGTGCCAGCAGCTTGCTACGGACAGGTTCCTACGAGCAGTACTTC; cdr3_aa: CASSLLRTGSYEQYF
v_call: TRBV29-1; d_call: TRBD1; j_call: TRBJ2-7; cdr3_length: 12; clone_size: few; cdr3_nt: TGCAGCGCATTAGACGGGACAGGGTCTCCTTACTTC; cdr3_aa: CSALDGTGSPYF
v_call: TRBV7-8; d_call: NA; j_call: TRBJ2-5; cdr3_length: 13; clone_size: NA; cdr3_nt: TGTGCCAGCAGCTTAACGGACGATGGGACCCAGTACTTC; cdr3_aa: CASSLTDDGTQYF
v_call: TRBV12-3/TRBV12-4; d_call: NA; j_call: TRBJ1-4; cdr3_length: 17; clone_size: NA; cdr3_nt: TGTGCCAGCAGTTTTCCCGCCCCCGGGCAGCTGAATGAAAAACTGTTTTTT; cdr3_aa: CASSFPAPGQLNEKLFF
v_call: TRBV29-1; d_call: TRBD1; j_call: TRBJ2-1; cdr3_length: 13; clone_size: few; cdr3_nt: TGCAGCGTCGGCCGACAGGGGGTAAATGAGCAGTTCTTC; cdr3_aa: CSVGRQGVNEQFF
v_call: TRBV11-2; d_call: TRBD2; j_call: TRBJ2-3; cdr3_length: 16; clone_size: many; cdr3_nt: TGTGCCAGCAGGTCCACTAGCGGTTCTCAGGGAGATACGCAGTATTTT; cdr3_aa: CASRSTSGSQGDTQYF
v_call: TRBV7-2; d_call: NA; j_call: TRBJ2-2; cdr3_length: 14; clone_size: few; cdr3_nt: TGTGCCAGCAGCCTACGTAGCGCTGGCGGGGAGCTGTTTTTT; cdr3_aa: CASSLRSAGGELFF
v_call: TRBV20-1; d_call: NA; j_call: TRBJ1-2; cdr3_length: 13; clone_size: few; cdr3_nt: TGCAGTGCTAGAGATTCAGGGCACTATGGCTACACCTTC; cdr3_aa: CSARDSGHYGYTF
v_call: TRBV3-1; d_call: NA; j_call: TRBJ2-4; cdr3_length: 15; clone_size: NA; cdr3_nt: TGTGCCAGCAGCCAGGAAGGGGGTCACAAAAACATTCAGTACTTC; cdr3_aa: CASSQEGGHKNIQYF
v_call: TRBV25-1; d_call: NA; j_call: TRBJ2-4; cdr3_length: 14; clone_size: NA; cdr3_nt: TGTGCCAGCAGCAATACACAGGGATTGGACATTCAGTACTTC; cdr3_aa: CASSNTQGLDIQYF
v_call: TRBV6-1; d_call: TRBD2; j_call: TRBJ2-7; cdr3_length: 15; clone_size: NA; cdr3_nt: TGTGCCAGCAGTCAGACTAGCGGACGATTCTACGAGCAGTACTTC; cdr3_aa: CASSQTSGRFYEQYF